This TCR beta chain was recovered during a study of blood T cell repertoires in COVID-19. This clone was detected once. The germline V gene encodes CDR1 MNHNY and CDR2 SVGAGI (reference sequence). CDR3 size: 12 residues. The V gene lost 7 bases and the J gene lost 6 bases, with 12 bases spanning the gap. Produced via immunoSEQ multiplex PCR; TCRdb's table is partial and in-frame only. The sample has tens of thousands of clones; roughly nine tenths are singletons. Assignment of participants to cohorts was predicated upon participant-reported clinical history. Cohort 3 recovery required two negative PCRs, clearance, or symptom resolution.

This receptor was obtained from a woman between 50 and 59 years old who had recovered from COVID-19. The sequenced sample consisted of PBMCs or T cells enriched from blood (not recorded which). V is TRBV6-6 and J is TRBJ1-1; possibly TRBD1 for D (5 bases). The CDR3, as DNA: TGTGCCAGCACCGGAAGGGGTCCTGAAGCTTTCTTT. Translating gives CASTGRGPEAFF.